This TCR beta chain was sequenced in a study of blood T cell repertoires in COVID-19. Study background: Collection of acute and convalescent COVID-19 samples took place in the United States, Italy and Spain. T cells, B-cell-depleted T cells, or PBMCs provided the cDNA or gDNA that served as material.

V was cut by 0 bases and J by 8 bases, with 14 bases left in between. Germline V gene data show CDR1 as ENHRY and CDR2 as SYGVKD. The CDR3 covers 16 residues. Methods used by the authors: From reference gene primer amplification, estimates of nucleated cell counts were derived. Assay: immunoSEQ multiplex PCR; the TCRdb copy retains only in-frame clones and omits some. V and J calls and clone size come straight from that table; D and trimming were deduced from the DNA. The sample carries roughly 140,000 clones, more than 80% recorded once. This clone appeared a few times. The receptor was derived from a human donor with acute or convalescent COVID-19. The donor label of this sample is uncertain. Specimen: peripheral blood. The V gene is TRBV10-3, the J gene TRBJ1-6, with D maybe TRBD1 (6 bases). CDR3 sequence (DNA): TGTGCCATCAGTGAGTCGACACAGGGATATTATTCACCCCTCCACTTT. Translation: CAISESTQGYYSPLHF.